This record concerns one T cell receptor beta chain sequence. The target antigen is unknown. Losses at the gene ends were 5 bases for V and 4 bases for J; bases not matched to a gene: 19. The CDR3 is made up of 18 amino acids. Germline CDR1 is SGHRS and CDR2 is YFSETQ. The data were taken from a study of blood T cells in healthy people across ages. Study observations and caveats: Naive T cell percentage by flow cytometry tracked strongly with beta diversity.

Primers used in a second PCR of about 6 to 12 cycles were a sample-barcoded 5' primer and a J-beta primer mix. Tags on each cDNA molecule came from a template-switch adaptor with 12 random nucleotides. TCRdb independently ran MiXCR on the 5' RACE reads; one entry per CDR3 protein. The data hold 650,000 to 1,000,000 distinct CDR3 sequences, with roughly 35% observed a single time. What was sequenced was blood. The V and J genes are TRBV5-1 and TRBJ2-3; 7 positions agree with TRBD2. This receptor was obtained from a man between 18 and 29 years old in good health. CDR3 amino acids: CASREGLAAKRSADTQYF. The CDR3 DNA reads TGCGCCAGCAGGGAAGGGCTAGCGGCCAAGCGTTCAGCAGATACGCAGTATTTT.